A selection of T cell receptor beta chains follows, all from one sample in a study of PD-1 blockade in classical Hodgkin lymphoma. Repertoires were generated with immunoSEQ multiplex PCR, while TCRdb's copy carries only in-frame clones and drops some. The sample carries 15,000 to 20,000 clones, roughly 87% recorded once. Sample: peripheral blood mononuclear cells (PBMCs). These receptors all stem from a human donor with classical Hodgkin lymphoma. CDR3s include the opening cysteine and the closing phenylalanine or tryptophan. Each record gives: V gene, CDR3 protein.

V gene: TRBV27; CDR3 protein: CASSFSGQGRLEQYF
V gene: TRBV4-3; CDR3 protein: CASSQVFGGRGADTQYF
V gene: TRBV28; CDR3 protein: CASRETGAGYEQYF
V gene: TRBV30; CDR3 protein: CAWSPRVNTEAFF
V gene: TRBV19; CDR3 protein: CATTGTNTGELFF
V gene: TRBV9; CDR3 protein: CASSAYPGQNSEQYF
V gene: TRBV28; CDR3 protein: CASSLSRGKPQHF
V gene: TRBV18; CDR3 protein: CASSPFSPGQGIYNYGYTF
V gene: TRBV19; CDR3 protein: CASRPPGGYGYTF
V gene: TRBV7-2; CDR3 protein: CASSTRREKRESEQYF
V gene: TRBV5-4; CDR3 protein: CASSLVGRGGAFF
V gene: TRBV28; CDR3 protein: CASSPGWGGGYTF
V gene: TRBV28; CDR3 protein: CASSDPLGEEPNYGYTF
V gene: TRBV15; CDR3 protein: CATSRGRTSYPHNEQFF
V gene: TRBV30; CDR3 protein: CAWSYSRGVAFF
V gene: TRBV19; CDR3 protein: CASSMGTGLAGKTQYF
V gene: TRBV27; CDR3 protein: CASSSIPGTGGNIQYF
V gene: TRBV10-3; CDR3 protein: CAINPGVKDYGYTF
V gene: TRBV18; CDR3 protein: CASSPPTGELFF
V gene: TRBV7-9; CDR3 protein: CASTPTSGFTDTQYF
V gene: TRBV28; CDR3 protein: CASSGPGQGYYEQYF
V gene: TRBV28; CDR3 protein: CASSPIPTGGAKSYGYTF
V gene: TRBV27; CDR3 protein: CASSLLGGYSPYEQYF
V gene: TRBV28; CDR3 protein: CASSSDRYEQYF
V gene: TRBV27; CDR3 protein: CASSLREKYEQYF
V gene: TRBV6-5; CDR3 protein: CASSLTSGRAYEQYF
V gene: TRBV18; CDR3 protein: CASSPSVRQTSGELFF
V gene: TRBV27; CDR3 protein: CASSRGQGAGANVLTF
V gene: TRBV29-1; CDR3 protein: CSVGPSGNEQFF
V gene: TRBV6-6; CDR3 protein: CASSRGDGLKPQHF
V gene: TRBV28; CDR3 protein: CASSPTFREQYF
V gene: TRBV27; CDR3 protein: CASKWGGETQYF
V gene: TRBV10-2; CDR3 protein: CASSDRGRNQPQHF
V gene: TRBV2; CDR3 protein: CASRAGGPYEQYF
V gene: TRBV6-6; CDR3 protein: CASSPYTGVYEQYF
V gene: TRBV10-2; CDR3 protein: CASLAYNEQFF
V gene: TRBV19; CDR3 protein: CASSINAGGPGTDTQYF
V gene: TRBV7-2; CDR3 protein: CASSPLGGNSNQPQHF
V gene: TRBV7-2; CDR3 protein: CASGDRINQPQHF
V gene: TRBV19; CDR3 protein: CASSIGTRVFRNEQFF
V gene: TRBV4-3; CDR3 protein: CASSRGELRETDTQYF
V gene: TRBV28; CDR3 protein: CASSSGGGSGNTIYF
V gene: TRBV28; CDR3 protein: CASSFGSIAKNIQYF
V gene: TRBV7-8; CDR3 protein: CASSLAGRQPQHF